This TCR beta chain was sequenced for a study of metastatic and nonmetastatic thyroid tumors. Study-wide points: Malignant tumors reportedly showed significantly higher TCR beta diversity than benign nodules in both blood and tumor.

Patients were all untreated before their thyroid surgery. Using MiXCR, TCRdb reanalyzed the PCR reads. The sample lists approximately 25,000 clones, around 26% occurring once. Trimming shortened V by 4 bases and J by 0 bases, and 10 bases separated the two germline ends. Germline loops: CDR1 MRHNA, CDR2 SNTAGT. The CDR3 is 15 amino acids. In its sample, this clone was seen many times. As yet, its antigen is unknown. The receptor comes from a male donor with papillary thyroid cancer or a benign thyroid nodule (not recorded which). Some clones in this sample may be carry-over from other donors' samples. This chain links TRBV6-4 with TRBJ2-1; D perhaps matches TRBD2 (6 bases). The sample consisted of blood. CDR3 coding DNA: TGTGCCAGCAGTGGGGTGCGGGGCTCCTACAATGAGCAGTTCTTC. This encodes CASSGVRGSYNEQFF.